This T cell receptor beta chain came from a study of blood T cell repertoires in COVID-19. Study summary: Samples of COVID-19 (acute and convalescent) were obtained from the United States, Italy and Spain. Nucleic acid was either cDNA or gDNA, and it came from T cells, B-cell-depleted T cells, or PBMCs.

The authors' processing: Amplification with reference gene primers provided the estimates of nucleated cell counts. Generated by immunoSEQ multiplex PCR, the TCRdb table keeps only in-frame clones and is missing some. That table supplies the V and J calls and clone size; D and trimming were determined from the DNA. The sample contains 400,000 to 450,000 clones, 86% of which appear only once. The length of the CDR3 is 16 residues. The V end lost 2 bases, the J end lost 0 bases, and 14 bases lay between the germline ends. CDR1 is SGHAT and CDR2 is FQDESV in the germline V gene (reference sequence). The sample consisted of peripheral blood. This clonotype was sampled from a woman aged 25 to 39 with active or convalescent COVID-19. The chain employs TRBV11-1 and TRBJ2-7; D possibly corresponds to TRBD1 (6 bases). This chain's CDR3 is CASSLRWDTGSYEQYF. CDR3 nucleotide sequence: TGTGCCAGCAGCTTAAGATGGGACACCGGCTCCTACGAGCAGTACTTC.